These T cell receptor beta chains were read from a single sample in a study of T-cell reconstitution after alpha-beta-depleted transplantation in children. TCRdb fed the PCR reads into MiXCR, producing one record per CDR3 protein. This table has about 400,000 distinct CDR3 sequences, roughly 13% appearing once. The sample consisted of PBMCs, taken from the stem cell graft. These receptor sequences come from a human donor who donated a stem cell graft to a child with Fanconi anemia. Each CDR3 is given with its conserved first and last residue. Each record gives: V gene, D gene, clone size, J gene, CDR3 protein, CDR3 DNA. A D gene is named only where the DNA matches it firmly. Expanded clones are given a class, and other clones once, few, many or no size at all.

>TRBV12-3/TRBV12-4|NA|many|TRBJ1-6
CASSPPTGRSLHF
TGTGCCAGCAGTCCCCCGACGGGACGATCCCTCCACTTT
>TRBV5-4|NA|once|TRBJ1-5
CASSFGLNNQPQHF
TGTGCCAGCAGCTTTGGGCTCAACAATCAGCCCCAGCATTTT
>TRBV29-1|NA|many|TRBJ1-1
CSAGPVNTEAFF
TGCAGCGCGGGCCCCGTTAACACTGAAGCTTTCTTT
>TRBV7-6|NA|NA|TRBJ2-5
CASSLFAETQYF
TGTGCCAGCAGCTTATTTGCAGAGACCCAGTACTTC
>TRBV3-1|NA|many|TRBJ1-1
CASSQEATGNTEAFF
TGTGCCAGCAGCCAAGAGGCGACAGGGAACACTGAAGCTTTCTTT
>TRBV14|NA|few|TRBJ1-1
CASSQELRGITEAFF
TGTGCCAGCAGCCAAGAGCTACGGGGCATCACTGAAGCTTTCTTT
>TRBV4-2|NA|few|TRBJ2-5
CASSPRAGETQYF
TGTGCCAGCAGCCCGAGGGCTGGAGAGACCCAGTACTTC
>TRBV30|NA|few|TRBJ1-2
CAWRYLAGSRGYTF
TGTGCCTGGAGATACTTGGCCGGCTCACGGGGCTACACCTTC
>TRBV11-2|TRBD1|NA|TRBJ2-3
CASSAAGTAFTDTQYF
TGTGCCAGCAGCGCTGCCGGGACAGCTTTCACAGATACGCAGTATTTT
>TRBV12-3/TRBV12-4|TRBD1|few|TRBJ1-4
CASRTGTNEKLFF
TGTGCCAGCAGGACAGGGACTAATGAAAAACTGTTTTTT
>TRBV5-4|NA|NA|TRBJ2-3
CASSQRKSTDTQYF
TGTGCCAGCAGCCAACGGAAAAGCACAGATACGCAGTATTTT
>TRBV12-3/TRBV12-4|TRBD2|many|TRBJ2-3
CASSLDGTTSDTQYF
TGTGCCAGCAGTTTAGACGGGACTACGAGCGATACGCAGTATTTT
>TRBV5-1|NA|NA|TRBJ1-1
CASSEAGTAKAFF
TGCGCCAGCAGCGAAGCCGGGACCGCAAAAGCTTTCTTT
>TRBV12-3/TRBV12-4|NA|NA|TRBJ2-7
CASSRGWSYEQYF
TGTGCCAGCAGTCGGGGGTGGTCCTACGAGCAGTACTTC
>TRBV29-1|TRBD1|many|TRBJ1-4
CSVRTGYEKLFF
TGCAGCGTTCGGACAGGGTACGAAAAACTGTTTTTT
>TRBV6-1|NA|few|TRBJ1-2
CASSQRVLLGYTF
TGTGCCAGCAGTCAAAGGGTTCTACTTGGCTACACCTTC
>TRBV5-4|NA|NA|TRBJ1-1
CASSLKGQTLEAFF
TGTGCCAGCAGCCTGAAAGGACAAACCCTTGAAGCTTTCTTT
>TRBV12-3/TRBV12-4|TRBD2|NA|TRBJ2-1
CASSVPGLANEQFF
TGTGCCAGCAGCGTCCCGGGACTAGCCAATGAGCAGTTCTTC
>TRBV20-1|NA|few|TRBJ1-5
CSAPNVGGNQPQHF
TGCAGTGCTCCTAACGTCGGAGGCAATCAGCCCCAGCATTTT
>TRBV12-3/TRBV12-4|NA|NA|TRBJ2-5
CASSGYGSGAQYF
TGTGCCAGCAGTGGTTACGGGAGTGGGGCCCAGTACTTC
>TRBV28|NA|NA|TRBJ1-1
CASNPGNTEAFF
TGTGCCAGCAACCCGGGGAACACTGAAGCTTTCTTT
>TRBV4-3|NA|NA|TRBJ1-6
CASSQGARASPLHF
TGCGCCAGCAGCCAAGGGGCGAGGGCTTCACCCCTCCACTTT
>TRBV10-2|TRBD2|NA|TRBJ2-3
CASSDSVAGGQDTQYF
TGCGCCAGCAGTGATTCCGTAGCGGGGGGGCAAGATACGCAGTATTTT
>TRBV5-1|NA|few|TRBJ1-1
CASSHRPGVWTEAFF
TGCGCCAGCAGCCACAGGCCAGGGGTATGGACTGAAGCTTTCTTT
>TRBV5-1|TRBD1|few|TRBJ1-6
CASSAGQGAVPLHF
TGCGCCAGCAGCGCGGGACAGGGGGCTGTTCCCCTCCACTTT
>TRBV20-1|TRBD1|NA|TRBJ2-5
CSARDDNRGQETQYF
TGCAGTGCTAGAGATGATAACAGGGGTCAAGAGACCCAGTACTTC
>TRBV6-2/TRBV6-3|TRBD1|many|TRBJ2-2
CASGETGEIGELFF
TGTGCCAGCGGAGAAACAGGGGAAATCGGGGAGCTGTTTTTT
>TRBV3-1|TRBD2|few|TRBJ2-1
CASSKLAGGTSEQFF
TGTGCCAGCAGTAAACTAGCGGGGGGAACCAGTGAGCAGTTCTTC
>TRBV12-3/TRBV12-4|NA|NA|TRBJ2-2
CARGTGELFF
TGTGCCCGGGGGACCGGGGAGCTGTTTTTT
>TRBV20-1|NA|few|TRBJ1-5
CSARGPRDHSNQPQHF
TGCAGTGCTAGAGGTCCACGCGATCATAGCAATCAGCCCCAGCATTTT
>TRBV6-5|NA|few|TRBJ1-2
CASSYSPLIGYTF
TGTGCCAGCAGTTACTCCCCGTTAATTGGCTACACCTTC
>TRBV13|NA|NA|TRBJ1-4
CASSRQVGEKLFF
TGTGCCAGCTCTCGACAGGTGGGGGAAAAACTGTTTTTT